This T cell receptor beta chain appears in the sequencing data of a study of blood T cell repertoires in COVID-19. About the study: Samples representing acute and convalescent COVID-19 were sourced from the United States, Italy and Spain. In each case, the material was cDNA or gDNA derived from T cells, B-cell-depleted T cells, or PBMCs.

This clone was counted only a few times. As handled by the study authors: Reference gene primer amplification gave nucleated cell count estimates. Profiled with immunoSEQ multiplex PCR; TCRdb holds only in-frame clones, not every one. The V and J calls and clone size come from that table; D and trimming were worked out from the DNA. The table includes fewer than 90,000 clones, roughly 96% detected once. V was cut by 7 bases and J by 7 bases, with 14 bases left in between. The V gene's germline CDR1 is MNHEY and CDR2 SVGAGI. The CDR3 runs to 12 residues. The chain has TRBV6-5 and TRBJ2-7, with D possibly TRBD1 on 5 matching bases. The source of this sequence is a human donor with active COVID-19. The donor label of this sample is uncertain. Material: peripheral blood. The CDR3 is CASTGRVWEQYF. CDR3 sequence (DNA): TGTGCCAGCACGGGCAGGGTCTGGGAGCAGTACTTC.